This T cell receptor beta chain was found in a study of response to subunit inactivated influenza vaccine. TCRdb reprocessed the RT-PCR reads via MiXCR and lists one record per CDR3 protein. The sample holds 700,000 to 900,000 distinct CDR3 sequences, around 20% seen once. This clonotype appeared a few times. Its antigen is undetermined. General study findings and limits: Authors suggested that a seasonal influenza vaccination recruits few new T cells each time.

The CDR3 covers 18 residues. V lost 2 bases, J lost 1 base, and 5 bases stayed unmatched. The germline gives CDR1 MNHEY, CDR2 SVGAGI. This chain links TRBV6-5 with TRBJ2-6, with 10 nucleotides matching TRBD2. This clonotype was obtained from a man aged 45 to 65 who received an inactivated influenza vaccine. The specimen was PBMCs from blood, collected 5 days after vaccination. CDR3 amino acids: CASSYLAGAQSGANVLTF. The CDR3 DNA sequence: TGTGCCAGCAGTTACCTAGCGGGGGCCCAGTCTGGGGCCAACGTCCTGACTTTC.